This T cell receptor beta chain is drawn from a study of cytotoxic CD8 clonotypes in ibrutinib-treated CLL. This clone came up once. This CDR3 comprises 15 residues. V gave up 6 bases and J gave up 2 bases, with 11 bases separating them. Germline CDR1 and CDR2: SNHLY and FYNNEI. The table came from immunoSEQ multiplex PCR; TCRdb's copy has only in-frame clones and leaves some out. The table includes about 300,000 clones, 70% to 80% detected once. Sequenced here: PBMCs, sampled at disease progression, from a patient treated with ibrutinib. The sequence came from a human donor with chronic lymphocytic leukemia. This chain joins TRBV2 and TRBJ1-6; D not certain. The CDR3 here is CASRWAKTYNSPLHF. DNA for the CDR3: TGTGCCAGCAGATGGGCGAAGACCTATAATTCACCCCTCCACTTT.